This is a list of T cell receptor beta chains from one sample in a study of blood T cell repertoires in COVID-19. Assay: immunoSEQ multiplex PCR; the TCRdb copy retains only in-frame clones and omits some. This table holds about 270,000 clones, 83% found once. The material sequenced was peripheral blood. The source is a woman aged 45-65 years who had recovered from COVID-19. CDR3s include the opening cysteine and the closing phenylalanine or tryptophan. The D gene is left open where the match is weak. The size field is filled for only some rows; it gives once, few, many or a size class.

j_gene	abundance	v_gene	d_gene	CDR3nt	CDR3aa
TRBJ1-2	NA	TRBV6-1	TRBD1	TGTGCCAGCAGTGAAAGGTCGACAGGGGGGTATGGCTACACCTTC	CASSERSTGGYGYTF
TRBJ1-3	NA	TRBV3-1/TRBV3-2	NA	TGTGCCAGCAGCCAAGGTTGGGGCGCGGGGGCGGATGGAAACACCATATATTTT	CASSQGWGAGADGNTIYF
TRBJ2-3	once	TRBV6-2/TRBV6-3	TRBD2	TGTGCCAGCAGTTACACTAGCGGGAGAGGGGATACGCAGTATTTT	CASSYTSGRGDTQYF
TRBJ2-5	NA	TRBV9	TRBD1	TGTGCCAGCAGCGTAACAGGGGGCCAAGAGACCCAGTACTTC	CASSVTGGQETQYF
TRBJ2-5	many	TRBV27	NA	TGTGCCAGCAGTCCCAGGTGGGCCGGAGAGACCCAGTACTTC	CASSPRWAGETQYF
TRBJ1-5	few	TRBV6-2/TRBV6-3	NA	TGTGCCAGCAGTCGGGACTTTCAGCCCCAGCATTTT	CASSRDFQPQHF
TRBJ2-7	NA	TRBV2	TRBD1	TGTGCCACCCTCGACAGGGTCAAATACGAGCAGTACTTC	CATLDRVKYEQYF
TRBJ2-2	NA	TRBV4-3	TRBD2	TGCGCCAGCAGCCAAGAAAGTGGGAGGGCCACCGGGGAGCTGTTTTTT	CASSQESGRATGELFF
TRBJ2-1	NA	TRBV19	TRBD2	TGTGCCAGTATTATTGGGACTGGGGCGGGGGGGGAGCAGTTCTTC	CASIIGTGAGGEQFF
TRBJ1-6	NA	TRBV4-2	NA	TGTGCCAGCAGCTTAGGGAGGGGGACCGAAAGTTCACCCCTCCACTTT	CASSLGRGTESSPLHF
TRBJ1-1	NA	TRBV28	TRBD1	TGTGCCAGCAGTGCCAACAGGGGGCGGGGCACTGAAGCTTTCTTT	CASSANRGRGTEAFF